Listed below are T cell receptor beta chains from one sample, sequenced in a study of T cells in narcolepsy. TCRdb keeps only in-frame clones here, not all; method: immunoSEQ multiplex PCR. The profile shows around 30,000 clones, over 80% of them singletons. Input material: CD45RA- memory CD4+ T cells from PBMCs. All receptors come from a human donor with narcolepsy. CDR3s include the opening cysteine and the closing phenylalanine or tryptophan. A D gene is named only where the DNA matches it firmly. The size of a clone is reported for some rows only, either as once, few or many, or as a class for expanded clones.

TRBJ2-3,TRBD2,TRBV15,once,CATSRSGGALADTQYF,TGTGCCACCAGCAGAAGCGGGGGGGCCTTGGCAGATACGCAGTATTTT
TRBJ2-5,TRBD2,TRBV2,.,CAWSLSGEYQETQYF,TGTGCCTGGTCCTTAAGCGGGGAGTACCAAGAGACCCAGTACTTC
TRBJ1-3,.,TRBV5-5,.,CASSFIGGSGNTIYF,TGTGCCAGCAGCTTTATAGGAGGATCTGGAAACACCATATATTTT
TRBJ2-7,.,TRBV6-5,.,CASSGATGEQYF,TGTGCCAGCTCGGGTGCTACCGGCGAGCAGTACTTC
TRBJ2-5,.,TRBV10-3,.,CATHSAETGLETQYF,TGTGCCACCCATTCCGCCGAAACGGGACTGGAGACCCAGTACTTC
TRBJ1-2,TRBD1,TRBV7-2,few,CASRLQAGGDRNYGYTF,TGTGCCAGTCGTCTTCAGGCAGGGGGGGACAGAAACTATGGCTACACCTTC
TRBJ1-4,.,TRBV25-1,.,CASRARVEEKLFF,TGTGCCAGCAGGGCGAGGGTCGAGGAAAAACTGTTTTTT
TRBJ1-2,.,TRBV6-5,.,CASSPSGGYGYTF,TGTGCCAGCAGTCCCTCCGGCGGCTATGGCTACACCTTC
TRBJ2-7,.,TRBV19,.,CASSIPPYEQYF,TGTGCCAGTAGTATCCCTCCCTACGAGCAGTACTTC
TRBJ2-7,.,TRBV5-1,.,CASSLFQGTSYEQYF,TGCGCCAGCAGCCTCTTTCAGGGGACCTCCTACGAGCAGTACTTC
TRBJ2-2,.,TRBV7-2,.,CASSLGQYAGELFF,TGTGCCAGCAGCTTAGGACAGTACGCCGGGGAGCTGTTTTTT
TRBJ1-5,.,TRBV6-6,.,CASSPTHQPQHF,TGTGCCAGCAGCCCCACCCATCAGCCCCAGCATTTT
TRBJ2-5,TRBD1,TRBV7-9,.,CASQSGRGPGETQYF,TGTGCCAGCCAATCAGGCAGGGGGCCTGGAGAGACCCAGTACTTC
TRBJ1-4,TRBD1,TRBV5-1,.,CASSFSGQDYEKLFF,TGCGCCAGCAGCTTCTCGGGACAGGATTATGAAAAACTGTTTTTT
TRBJ2-3,TRBD2,TRBV27,once,CASSPRGWGGVDTQYF,TGTGCCAGCAGTCCCCGTGGTTGGGGGGGAGTAGATACGCAGTATTTT
TRBJ2-3,TRBD2,TRBV9,.,CASSPPWTSEVGTQYF,TGTGCCAGCAGCCCTCCCTGGACTAGCGAGGTAGGGACGCAGTATTTT
TRBJ2-7,.,TRBV19,once,CASRARESSYEQYF,TGTGCCAGTAGGGCCAGGGAGAGCTCCTACGAGCAGTACTTC
TRBJ2-7,.,TRBV5-1,once,CASSLGGTYSYEQYF,TGCGCCAGCAGCTTAGGGGGGACATACTCCTACGAGCAGTACTTC
TRBJ1-2,.,TRBV6-5,.,CASSDPGATNYGYTF,TGTGCCAGCAGCGACCCCGGAGCCACTAACTATGGCTACACCTTC
TRBJ1-2,.,TRBV5-1,.,CASSPGDKGYGYTF,TGCGCCAGCAGCCCCGGGGACAAAGGGTATGGCTACACCTTC
TRBJ1-2,TRBD1,TRBV14,.,CASSQAGGAGYGYTF,TGTGCCAGCAGCCAAGCAGGGGGGGCCGGGTATGGCTACACCTTC
TRBJ2-1,TRBD1,TRBV5-5,.,CASRRRQGASYNEQFF,TGTGCCAGCAGGCGGCGGCAGGGGGCCTCCTACAATGAGCAGTTCTTC
TRBJ1-2,.,TRBV5-8,once,CASSLAIRLNYGYTF,TGTGCCAGCAGCTTAGCTATCAGGCTTAACTATGGCTACACCTTC
TRBJ1-4,.,TRBV5-1,.,CASSFTPPPNEKLFF,TGCGCCAGCAGCTTTACCCCACCCCCGAACGAAAAACTGTTTTTT
TRBJ2-1,.,TRBV6-5,.,CASTGRDNEQFF,TGTGCCAGCACCGGCAGGGACAATGAGCAGTTCTTC
TRBJ1-5,.,TRBV6-6,few,CASSPSRGAGNQPQHF,TGTGCCAGCAGTCCCTCCAGGGGCGCGGGCAATCAGCCCCAGCATTTT
TRBJ1-1,.,TRBV5-1,.,CASSLGDPMTEAFF,TGCGCCAGCAGCTTGGGGGACCCAATGACTGAAGCTTTCTTT
TRBJ2-2,TRBD2,TRBV7-9,.,CASSFLAGSLAGELFF,TGTGCCAGCAGCTTTCTAGCGGGGAGCTTGGCCGGGGAGCTGTTTTTT
TRBJ2-3,TRBD2,TRBV11-2,.,CASSPLAGGPGDTQYF,TGTGCCAGCAGCCCTCTAGCGGGGGGGCCTGGAGATACGCAGTATTTT
TRBJ2-5,.,TRBV9,once,CASSAVGGVGETQYF,TGTGCCAGCAGTGCCGTGGGGGGCGTAGGGGAGACCCAGTACTTC
TRBJ2-1,.,TRBV11-2,.,CASSLTGQLNEQFF,TGTGCCAGCAGCCTAACGGGACAACTCAATGAGCAGTTCTTC
TRBJ1-1,.,TRBV7-9,medium-sized,CASSSRAANTEAFF,TGTGCCAGCAGCTCCCGGGCGGCGAACACTGAAGCTTTCTTT
TRBJ1-6,.,TRBV9,.,CASSVDLGFSYNSPLHF,TGTGCCAGCAGCGTAGACCTAGGGTTCTCCTATAATTCACCCCTCCACTTT
TRBJ2-1,TRBD2,TRBV4-1,.,CASTTTSGGTQFF,TGCGCCAGCACAACGACTAGCGGGGGCACGCAGTTCTTC
TRBJ1-2,.,TRBV7-9,.,CASSLAGRVGGYTF,TGTGCCAGCAGCTTAGCGGGCAGGGTCGGAGGCTACACCTTC
TRBJ2-5,TRBD2,TRBV6-5,.,CASNELAGTGETQYF,TGTGCCAGCAACGAACTAGCGGGTACCGGAGAGACCCAGTACTTC
TRBJ1-3,.,TRBV7-6,.,CASSLGSGAAGNTIYF,TGTGCCAGCAGCTTAGGGTCTGGGGCGGCAGGAAACACCATATATTTT
TRBJ2-2,TRBD1,TRBV27,.,CASSYMGQGFVPGELFF,TGTGCCAGCAGTTACATGGGACAGGGATTTGTACCCGGGGAGCTGTTTTTT
TRBJ2-2,TRBD2,TRBV7-3,.,CASSLGTIGGELFF,TGTGCCAGCAGCCTCGGGACTATTGGCGGGGAGCTGTTTTTT
TRBJ1-1,.,TRBV7-7,.,CASSLSANTEAFF,TGTGCCAGCAGCTTATCCGCAAACACTGAAGCTTTCTTT
TRBJ1-6,TRBD1,TRBV7-2,.,CASREPGTAAVIPLHF,TGTGCCAGCAGAGAGCCCGGGACAGCGGCCGTGATCCCCCTCCACTTT
TRBJ2-5,TRBD2,TRBV7-3,once,CASSPRGVSETQYF,TGTGCCAGCAGCCCTCGGGGGGTGTCAGAGACCCAGTACTTC
TRBJ1-2,.,TRBV7-9,.,CASSSRQTNYGYTF,TGTGCCAGCAGCTCCAGACAGACCAACTATGGCTACACCTTC
TRBJ2-5,TRBD2,TRBV7-7,.,CASSFGLAGGETQYF,TGTGCCAGCAGCTTCGGACTAGCGGGGGGAGAGACCCAGTACTTC
TRBJ2-7,TRBD2,TRBV28,once,CASSSPGRGEQYF,TGTGCCAGCAGCTCCCCGGGGAGGGGTGAGCAGTACTTC
TRBJ2-7,.,TRBV27,.,CASVSPGNEQYF,TGTGCCAGCGTGAGCCCCGGGAACGAGCAGTACTTC
TRBJ1-1,.,TRBV7-2,.,CASSLGRTPQREAFF,TGTGCCAGCAGCTTAGGGCGGACACCTCAACGGGAAGCTTTCTTT
TRBJ2-7,TRBD2,TRBV7-8,.,CASSPRLAGPRGEQYF,TGTGCCAGCAGCCCCCGACTAGCGGGGCCCCGGGGGGAGCAGTACTTC
TRBJ1-1,TRBD1,TRBV6-5,.,CASSRKTGMNTEAFF,TGTGCCAGCAGTAGAAAGACAGGGATGAACACTGAAGCTTTCTTT
TRBJ2-2,TRBD2,TRBV19,once,CASSRVAGDTGELFF,TGTGCCAGTAGTAGGGTAGCGGGGGACACCGGGGAGCTGTTTTTT
TRBJ1-6,.,TRBV30,.,CARNPGFNSPLHF,TGTGCCCGTAACCCGGGGTTCAATTCACCCCTCCACTTT
TRBJ2-7,TRBD2,TRBV4-3,.,CASSRGPIGTTNEQYF,TGCGCCAGCAGCCGAGGTCCTATCGGGACTACGAACGAGCAGTACTTC